The 28 T cell receptor beta chains given below trace back to one sample, sequenced in a study of radiotherapy plus CTLA-4 blockade in lung cancer (dated by TCRdb to between 2018 and 2020). The receptor library was made with the immunoSEQ multiplex PCR assay. Not all clones reach the TCRdb copy of this immuneACCESS table, which keeps in-frame sequences only. Checked studies attribute under half of the gap to unresolved V genes and leave the rest unexplained. Across this sample there are 71,000 or so clones, with 85% to 90% seen only once. The top ten clones comprise around 0.87% of the sample. This specimen was peripheral blood, taken from a patient treated with radiotherapy plus ipilimumab. These receptor sequences come from a human donor with non-small cell lung cancer who had stable disease on radiotherapy plus ipilimumab.

The chain recombines TRBV7-9 with TRBJ2-7; TRBD2 agrees at 8 bases. V trimming: 5 bases; J trimming: 4 bases; junction bases outside the gene matches: 13. CDR3 length: 16 residues. Germline values: CDR1 SEHNR, CDR2 FQNEAQ (reference sequence). CDR3 DNA: TGTGCCAGCAGCGCACTAAAGAGCGGGAGTCGATACGAGCAGTACTTC. It is translated as CASSALKSGSRYEQYF. Looking up the rest from reference TRBV7-9 and TRBJ2-7 gives the full variable domain: DTGVSQNPRHKITKRGQNVTFRCDPISEHNRLYWYRQTLGQGPEFLTYFQNEAQLEKSRLLSDRFSAERPKGSFSTLEIQRTEQGDSAMYLCASSALKSGSRYEQYFGPGTRLTVT.

This clone was seen just once. V gene TRBV6-1 combines with J gene TRBJ1-2; 7 positions agree with TRBD1. J gave up 4 bases and V 10 bases, and 12 bases lay outside the gene matches. The V gene's germline CDR1 is MNHNS and CDR2 SASEGT. The length of the CDR3 is 14 residues. The CDR3 nucleotides read TGTGCCATCGAATTCCGGGACAGCAGCTATGGCTACACCTTC. This sequence encodes CAIEFRDSSYGYTF.

The V and J genes are TRBV14 and TRBJ2-1; TRBD1 agrees at 8 bases. V shed 2 bases, J shed 3 bases, and the junction held 6 bases outside the gene matches. CDR1 and CDR2 (germline): SGHDN, FVKESK. CDR3 length: 16 amino acids. The CDR3 DNA reads as TGTGCCAGCAGCCAACAGGGGGCGGCCCACTACAATGAGCAGTTCTTC. Its protein product is CASSQQGAAHYNEQFF.

This chain connects TRBV2 to TRBJ2-7; TRBD2 matches 12 bases. The CDR3 is 14 amino acids. V was clipped by 9 bases and J by 1 base; unmatched bases: 4. Looked up from germline, CDR1 is SNHLY and CDR2 is FYNNEI. In DNA, the CDR3 is TGTGCCAGTTCTCTAGCGGGGGGGTCCTACGAGCAGTACTTC. Residues: CASSLAGGSYEQYF.

The chain is built from TRBV6-5 and TRBJ2-7; 7 bases agree with TRBD1. The germline CDR1 and CDR2 sequences are MNHEY and SVGAGI. V shed 8 bases, J shed 0 bases, and the junction held 10 bases outside the gene matches. This CDR3 is 15 amino acids long. In DNA, the CDR3 is TGTGCCAGCGGCATCCCGGGACAGACCTCCTACGAGCAGTACTTC. Protein product: CASGIPGQTSYEQYF.

The chain carries TRBV9 and TRBJ2-1; 13 bases fit TRBD2. Germline values: CDR1 SGDLS, CDR2 YYNGEE. The V segment lost 4 bases and the J segment 6 bases; nucleotides outside the gene matches: 4. The CDR3 loop spans 15 amino acids. In DNA form, the CDR3 reads TGTGCCAGCAGCAGGACTAGCGGGGGTCTCAATGAGCAGTTCTTC. Its translation is CASSRTSGGLNEQFF.

The chain employs TRBV30 and TRBJ2-5; D might be TRBD2 (5 bases). CDR1 and CDR2 from the germline V gene are GTSNPN and SVGIG (reference sequence). The CDR3 loop spans 13 amino acids. Between the trimmed V and J ends, which lost 5 bases and 0 bases, there was a span of 10 bases. CDR3 region: CAWAKRNQETQYF. The CDR3 coding sequence is TGTGCCTGGGCGAAGCGGAACCAAGAGACCCAGTACTTC.

This sequence joins TRBV28 and TRBJ2-7; no clear D gene. CDR1 is MDHEN and CDR2 is SYDVKM in the germline V gene. The V gene lost 2 bases and the J gene lost 6 bases, with 20 bases spanning the gap. The CDR3 has 16 residues. The CDR3 DNA sequence: TGTGCCAGCAGTTTAGCCAAGGGTGTTTTGGGCCGCGAGCAGTACTTC. Its translation: CASSLAKGVLGREQYF.

The chain employs TRBV7-2 and TRBJ1-2, with D tentatively TRBD1 (6 bases). Germline CDR1 is SGHTA and CDR2 is FQGNSA. Trimming removed 1 base at V and 8 bases at J, with 11 bases between. The CDR3 is 13 amino acids. CDR3 in amino acids: CASSLVRGRGYTF. DNA of the CDR3: TGTGCCAGCAGCTTAGTGAGGGGGAGGGGCTACACCTTC.

The CDR3 protein is CASSLSLQGADAGSPLHF. Here the CDR3 DNA reads TGCGCCAGCAGCTTGTCTCTTCAGGGGGCGGATGCAGGTTCACCCCTCCACTTT. The chain employs TRBV5-1 and TRBJ1-6; the match to TRBD1 covers 8 bases. V shed 1 base and J 9 bases; nucleotides not matched to a gene: 15. There are 18 residues in the CDR3. Per germline, CDR1 SGHRS and CDR2 YFSETQ.

The chain recombines TRBV11-3 with TRBJ2-1, with TRBD1 as a possible D gene (6 bases). The germline V gene encodes CDR1 SGHNT and CDR2 YENEEA. Trimming took 5 bases from V and 7 from J, leaving 18 bases between them. CDR3 length equals 15 residues. The CDR3 loop reads CASSRETGNRNEQFF. CDR3 sequence (DNA): TGTGCCAGCAGCCGTGAAACAGGGAATCGAAATGAGCAGTTCTTC.

V usage is TRBV6-5 and J usage is TRBJ2-5; 8 bases match TRBD1. The V and J ends lost 6 bases and 7 bases, in that order; junction bases with no gene match: 13. CDR3 length: 15 residues. Germline lookup yields CDR1 MNHEY and CDR2 SVGAGI. The CDR3 reads CASRDPGQVLGTQYF. The CDR3 coding sequence is TGTGCCAGCAGGGACCCGGGACAGGTCCTGGGGACCCAGTACTTC.

The chain carries TRBV27 and TRBJ2-7, with 9 bases lining up with TRBD1. Germline values: CDR1 MNHEY, CDR2 SMNVEV (reference sequence). V dropped 0 bases and J dropped 7; count of bases not matched to a gene: 10. The CDR3 has 16 residues. DNA for the CDR3: TGTGCCAGCAGTTTATCGGCGACAGGGGGGAACGGAGAGCAGTACTTC. Translated: CASSLSATGGNGEQYF.

The rearrangement joins TRBV6-5 to TRBJ2-3; no reliable D call. The CDR3 runs to 13 residues. V shed 0 bases and J shed 5 bases, with 6 bases lying between them. CDR1 and CDR2 from the germline V gene are MNHEY and SVGAGI. CDR3 bases: TGTGCCAGCAGTTACTCGACGGGAGATACGCAGTATTTT. This gives the protein CASSYSTGDTQYF.

V is TRBV7-2 and J is TRBJ1-5; 7 nucleotides match TRBD1. The trim removed 3 bases at V and 6 bases at J, leaving 5 bases unmatched. Germline CDR1 and CDR2: SGHTA and FQGNSA. This CDR3 contains 14 residues. CDR3 nucleotides: TGTGCCAGCAGCTTCCAAACAGGGGTTCAGCCCCAGCATTTT. Its translation is CASSFQTGVQPQHF.

V usage is TRBV27 and J usage is TRBJ2-7, with 7 bases identical to TRBD2. CDR1 and CDR2 from the germline V gene are MNHEY and SMNVEV (reference sequence). The CDR3 length is 17 residues. The V and J ends lost 8 bases and 0 bases, in that order; junction bases with no gene match: 16. This chain's CDR3 is CASSDEPGGGPSYEQYF. CDR3 DNA sequence: TGTGCCAGCTCAGACGAACCCGGCGGGGGACCCTCCTACGAGCAGTACTTC.

This chain connects TRBV5-1 to TRBJ2-3; a possible D gene is TRBD2 (7 bases). V was shortened by 1 base and J by 4 bases, with 16 bases between the two germline ends. Germline V gene lookup returns CDR1 SGHRS and CDR2 YFSETQ. CDR3 length: 16 residues. The DNA for the CDR3 is TGCGCCAGCAGCTTGTCGGGGGGCAGTTTCGCAGATACGCAGTATTTT. Residues: CASSLSGGSFADTQYF.

The V call is TRBV7-9, the J call TRBJ2-2; D remains unclear. This CDR3 contains 17 residues. Germline CDR1 reads SEHNR; CDR2 reads FQNEAQ (reference sequence). The V and J ends lost 5 bases and 0 bases respectively, with 16 bases between them. The DNA of the CDR3 is TGTGCCAGCAGCACCCTCCCGGTAGGTCCGAACACCGGGGAGCTGTTTTTT. The encoded protein is CASSTLPVGPNTGELFF.

The CDR3 loop is CASSRNREVSGNTIYF. DNA for the CDR3: TGTGCCAGCAGCAGAAACAGGGAAGTTTCTGGAAACACCATATATTTT. The V gene is TRBV7-9, the J gene TRBJ1-3, with TRBD1 as a possible D gene (6 bases). CDR1 SEHNR and CDR2 FQNEAQ come from the germline V gene (reference sequence). The CDR3 contains 16 residues. V lost 5 bases and J 1 base, leaving 15 bases between the germline ends.

The CDR3 DNA is TGTGCCATCAGTGAGTCGAACGGAATGCTGTCACCCCTCCACTTT. It encodes CAISESNGMLSPLHF. V is TRBV10-3 and J is TRBJ1-6; D uncertain. The germline V and J ends were trimmed by 0 bases and 10 bases, with 13 bases remaining between them. The CDR3 spans 15 residues. Germline CDR1 ENHRY, CDR2 SYGVKD.

On this clone: Other DNA variants within this sample encode the same CDR3. The chain links TRBV5-1 to TRBJ2-5; 11 bases fit TRBD2. The J segment lost 4 bases and the V segment lost 4 bases, leaving 3 bases of the junction unmatched. Germline loops: CDR1 SGHRS, CDR2 YFSETQ. CDR3 length equals 14 residues. The CDR3 region has the DNA TGCGCCAGCAGCCCAGGGACTAGCGGAGAGACCCAGTACTTC. Protein: CASSPGTSGETQYF.

This clone appeared once. The chain joins TRBV2 to TRBJ2-7; 8 nucleotides match TRBD2. The V segment lost 6 bases and the J segment 0 bases; nucleotides outside the gene matches: 4. Germline V gives CDR1 SNHLY, CDR2 FYNNEI. The CDR3 length is 14 residues. CDR3 sequence: CASSLGTSSYEQYF. CDR3 DNA: TGTGCCAGCAGCCTCGGGACTAGCTCCTACGAGCAGTACTTC.

The V and J genes are TRBV14 and TRBJ2-3; possibly TRBD1 or TRBD2 for D (5 bases each). The ends were cut back, 2 bases at V and 6 bases at J, with 21 bases in the middle. CDR1 and CDR2 from the germline V gene are SGHDN and FVKESK. The CDR3 length is 17 residues. CDR3 sequence (DNA): TGTGCCAGCAGCCAACCGGTTGAAGGGAGAGGGGAGGATACGCAGTATTTT. Translation: CASSQPVEGRGEDTQYF.

This chain uses TRBV6-5 with TRBJ2-7; 9 nucleotides agree with TRBD1. The CDR3 is 13 amino acids. The germline V gene has CDR1 MNHEY and CDR2 SVGAGI. V was pared by 9 bases and J by 4 bases, with 7 bases of the junction left unmatched. CDR3 in amino acids: CASGTGPSYEQYF. CDR3 bases: TGTGCCAGTGGGACAGGGCCGTCTTACGAGCAGTACTTC.

This clone was picked up a small number of times. V and J are TRBV18 and TRBJ2-5; no firm D call. The V gene's germline CDR1 is KGHSH and CDR2 LQKENI. Trimming removed 3 bases at V and 1 base at J, with 9 bases between. CDR3 length: 14 residues. The DNA for the CDR3 is TGTGCCAGCTCACCGGTGGGCTTCCAAGAGACCCAGTACTTC. Protein sequence: CASSPVGFQETQYF.

Comments on this clone: A read error may produce the germline difference seen at one junction end. This sample also contains other DNA sequences that code for the same CDR3. The chain has TRBV5-1 and TRBJ1-1, with D possibly matching TRBD1 (6 bases). This CDR3 contains 14 residues. Germline-derived CDR1 and CDR2 are SGHRS and YFSETQ. For the CDR3, the DNA is TGCGCCAGCAGCTGGGGACAAAGGGACACTGAGGCTTTCTTT. It specifies CASSWGQRDTEAFF.

The chain is built from TRBV29-1 and TRBJ1-6, with TRBD1 matching 7 bases. After removal of 7 bases from V and 10 bases from J, the junction contained 10 bases not matched to a gene. Germline CDR1 and CDR2: SQVTM and ANQGSEA. CDR3 size: 13 residues. The CDR3 loop reads CSARDSSLSPLHF. Here the CDR3 DNA reads TGCAGCGCCAGGGACAGCTCCCTGTCACCCCTCCACTTT.

The V gene is TRBV2, the J gene TRBJ1-5; D might be TRBD1 (6 bases). The CDR3 consists of 13 residues. V dropped 4 bases and J dropped 3 bases, with 7 bases sitting between them. CDR1 and CDR2 from the germline V gene are SNHLY and FYNNEI. The CDR3 region is CASSGQANQPQHF. CDR3 coding DNA: TGTGCCAGCAGTGGACAGGCCAATCAGCCCCAGCATTTT. Variable domain in full (rest from reference TRBV2 and TRBJ1-5): EPEVTQTPSHQVTQMGQEVILRCVPISNHLYFYWYRQILGQKVEFLVSFYNNEISEKSEIFDDQFSVERPDGSNFTLKIRSTKLEDSAMYFCASSGQANQPQHFGDGTRLSIL.